The 9 T cell receptor beta chains given below trace back to one sample, sequenced in a study of T-cell memory formation after mild COVID-19. MiXCR, applied by TCRdb to the 5' RACE reads, yields one record per CDR3 protein. The sample has about 340,000 distinct CDR3 sequences, approximately 15% seen once; the top ten hold 20% to 25%. Sequenced: PBMCs or a T cell subset sorted from them (not recorded which). Receptor source: a man aged 18 to 29 who had mild COVID-19 (a few samples of this study predate the infection). Cell type and time point are not known.

This clonotype was recorded many times. This chain uses TRBV5-1 with TRBJ2-5, with TRBD1 matching 8 bases. The CDR3 length is 17 residues. The V segment lost 3 bases and the J segment 1 base; nucleotides outside the gene matches: 11. In germline, CDR1 is SGHRS, CDR2 YFSETQ. The CDR3 sequence is CASSSLAGGRSQETQYF. The CDR3 nucleotides are TGCGCCAGCAGCTCCCTTGCAGGGGGCAGAAGCCAAGAGACCCAGTACTTC.

This clonotype was picked up a small number of times. The junction and the germline gene differ at one end; a read error may be behind it. The rearrangement links TRBV5-1 to TRBJ2-3, with 9 bases matching TRBD2. Germline V CDR1 and CDR2: SGHRS, YFSETQ. CDR3 length: 14 amino acids. In nucleotides, the CDR3 is TGCGCCAGCAGCTGGGGGACTAGCAGAGATACGCAGTATTTT. Translation gives CASSWGTSRDTQYF. Variable domain in full (rest from reference TRBV5-1 and TRBJ2-3): KAGVTQTPRYLIKTRGQQVTLSCSPISGHRSVSWYQQTPGQGLQFLFEYFSETQRNKGNFPGRFSGRQFSNSRSEMNVSTLELGDSALYLCASSWGTSRDTQYFGPGTRLTVL.

The chain recombines TRBV4-2 with TRBJ2-1; no clear D. The V end lost 4 bases, the J end lost 3 bases, and 19 bases lay between the germline ends. The V gene's germline CDR1 is LGHNA and CDR2 YNFKEQ. This CDR3 contains 17 residues. DNA for the CDR3: TGTGCCAGCAGCCTCCACCCCGGTCCCTTAGGCTACAATGAGCAGTTCTTC. It translates to CASSLHPGPLGYNEQFF.

This clonotype was seen only a few times. The rearrangement uses TRBV6-6 and TRBJ2-5, with D perhaps TRBD1 (5 bases). Germline V gives CDR1 MNHNY, CDR2 SVGAGI (reference sequence). The CDR3 loop spans 15 amino acids. V was trimmed by 0 bases and J by 5 bases, leaving 13 bases between them. CDR3 region: CASSYSKGVGETQYF. The CDR3 DNA reads TGTGCCAGCAGTTACTCGAAAGGGGTAGGGGAGACCCAGTACTTC.

In this sample, this clonotype turned up many times. The CDR3 bases are TGTGCCAGCAGCTTAGATCCTGAGACAGCTTTTGATGAAAGCGGAACTTGGTACCAAGAGACCCAGTACTTC. It is translated as CASSLDPETAFDESGTWYQETQYF. The chain employs TRBV11-2 and TRBJ2-5, with D perhaps assigned TRBD1 or TRBD2 (5 bases each). The CDR3 is 24 amino acids. Germline-derived CDR1 and CDR2 are SGHAT and FQNNGV. V was cut by 0 bases and J by 0 bases, with 35 bases left in between.

The genes are TRBV5-1 and TRBJ2-3, with D hard to call. The CDR3 covers 14 residues. Germline lookup yields CDR1 SGHRS and CDR2 YFSETQ. With 4 bases removed from V and 0 bases from J, the gap between germline ends came to 9 bases. This CDR3 is CASSQVRSTDTQYF. The CDR3 DNA follows: TGCGCCAGCAGCCAGGTACGGAGCACAGATACGCAGTATTTT.

This clonotype appeared a few times. V and J are TRBV7-3 and TRBJ2-3; 7 bases line up with TRBD2. The CDR3 is 14 amino acids. V trimming: 5 bases; J trimming: 1 base; junction bases outside the gene matches: 3. Germline CDR1 is SGHTA and CDR2 is FQGTGA. This CDR3 is CASSGLGGTDTQYF. Written as DNA, the CDR3 is TGTGCCAGCAGCGGACTAGGGGGCACAGATACGCAGTATTTT.

This rearrangement joins TRBV12-5 to TRBJ2-1; unclear D gene. The CDR3 has 10 amino acids. The germline V gene has CDR1 LGHNT and CDR2 FRNRAP. Trimming cost V 6 bases and J 8 bases, with 5 bases left between them. The CDR3 DNA follows: TGTGCTAGTGGAGTATATGAGCAGTTCTTC. Amino acids: CASGVYEQFF.

The V gene is TRBV6-5, the J gene TRBJ2-4, with no clear D. CDR1 and CDR2 (germline): MNHEY, SVGAGI. Trimming pared 5 bases from V and 8 bases from J, leaving 13 bases between. This CDR3 spans 13 amino acids. The CDR3: CASSLRNNDIQYF. The CDR3 nucleotides are TGTGCCAGCAGTCTTCGGAACAATGACATTCAGTACTTC.